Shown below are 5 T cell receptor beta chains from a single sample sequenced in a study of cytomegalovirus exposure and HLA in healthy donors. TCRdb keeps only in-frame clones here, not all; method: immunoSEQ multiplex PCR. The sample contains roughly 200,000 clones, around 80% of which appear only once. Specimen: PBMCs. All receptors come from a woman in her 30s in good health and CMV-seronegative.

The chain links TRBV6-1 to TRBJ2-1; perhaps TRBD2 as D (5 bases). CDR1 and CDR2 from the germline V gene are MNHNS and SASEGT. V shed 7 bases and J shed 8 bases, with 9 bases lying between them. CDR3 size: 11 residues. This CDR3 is CASTEVHEQFF. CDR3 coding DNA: TGTGCCAGCACGGAGGTGCATGAGCAGTTCTTC.

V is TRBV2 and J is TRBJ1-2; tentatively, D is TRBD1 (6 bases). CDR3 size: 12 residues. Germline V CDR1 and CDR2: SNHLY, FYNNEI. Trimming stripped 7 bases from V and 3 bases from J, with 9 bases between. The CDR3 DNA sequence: TGTGCCAGCAAGGACAGACACTATGGCTACACCTTC. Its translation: CASKDRHYGYTF.

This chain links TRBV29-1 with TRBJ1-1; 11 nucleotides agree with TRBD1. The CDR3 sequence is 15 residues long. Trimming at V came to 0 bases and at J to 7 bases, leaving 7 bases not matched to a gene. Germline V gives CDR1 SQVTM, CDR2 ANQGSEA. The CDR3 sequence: CSVEDWGTGGVEAFF. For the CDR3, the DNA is TGCAGCGTTGAAGATTGGGGGACAGGGGGTGTTGAAGCTTTCTTT.

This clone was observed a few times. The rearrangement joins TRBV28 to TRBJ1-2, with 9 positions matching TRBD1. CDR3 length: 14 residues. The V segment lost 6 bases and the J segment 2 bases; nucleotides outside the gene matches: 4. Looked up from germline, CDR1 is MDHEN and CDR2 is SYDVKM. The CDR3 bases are TGTGCCAGCAGGCTCGGGACAGGGAACTATGGCTACACCTTC. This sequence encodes CASRLGTGNYGYTF.

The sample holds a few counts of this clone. The CDR3 DNA follows: TGTGCCAGCAGTCCGAAACCCACAGGGCTTGAGGGCTACACCTTC. This encodes CASSPKPTGLEGYTF. V and J are TRBV28 and TRBJ1-2; TRBD1 is a possible D gene (6 bases). Trimming left V 5 bases short and J 8 bases short, with 21 bases between. The germline CDR1 and CDR2 sequences are MDHEN and SYDVKM. This CDR3 has 15 amino acids.